This T cell receptor (beta chain) was recorded in a study of OX40 agonist ivuxolimab in advanced cancers. About the study: Ivuxolimab doses were 0.01, 0.1, 0.3, 1.5, 3 or 10 mg/kg every 2 weeks. The study's findings and limits: Among the lowest levels of clonal expansion were found in partial responders at 0.1-3.0 mg/kg.

The timepoints at which blood was sampled were baseline, cycle 4 day 1, and cycle 7 day 1. Germline values: CDR1 MNHEY, CDR2 SMNVEV (reference sequence). Trimming stripped 5 bases from V and 4 bases from J, with 17 bases between. The CDR3 has 15 residues. Of note for this clone: What it binds is not known.

Libraries were prepared by immunoSEQ multiplex PCR; TCRdb keeps only in-frame clonotypes and omits some of them. The sample holds 65,000 to 70,000 clones, over 60% seen once. The TCR sequence derives from an adult with an advanced solid tumor such as melanoma, head and neck, liver or kidney cancer. The source material was CD4+ or CD8+ T cells sorted from blood, sampled in a trial of the OX40 agonist ivuxolimab. This sequence joins TRBV27 and TRBJ2-5; D could derive from TRBD1 or TRBD2 (5 bases each). The CDR3 is CASSAPGRPVETQYF. In DNA, the CDR3 is TGTGCCAGCAGTGCTCCGGGACGACCAGTAGAGACCCAGTACTTC.